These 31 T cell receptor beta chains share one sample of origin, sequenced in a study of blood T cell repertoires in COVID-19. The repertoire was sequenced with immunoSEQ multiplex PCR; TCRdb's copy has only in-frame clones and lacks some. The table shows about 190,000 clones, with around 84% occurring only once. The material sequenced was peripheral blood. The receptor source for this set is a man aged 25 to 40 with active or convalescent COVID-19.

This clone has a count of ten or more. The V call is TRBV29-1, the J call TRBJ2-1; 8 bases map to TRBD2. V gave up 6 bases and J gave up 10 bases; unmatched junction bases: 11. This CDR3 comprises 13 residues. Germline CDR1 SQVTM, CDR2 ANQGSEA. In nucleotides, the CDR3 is TGCAGCGTCGGGAGGGCCGGGTATTTAGAGCAGTTCTTC. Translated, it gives CSVGRAGYLEQFF.

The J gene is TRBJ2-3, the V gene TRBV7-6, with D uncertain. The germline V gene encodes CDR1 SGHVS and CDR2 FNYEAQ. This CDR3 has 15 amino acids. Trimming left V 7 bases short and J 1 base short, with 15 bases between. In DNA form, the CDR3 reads TGTGCCAGCACCCAGTGGCAGGCTGGCACAGATACGCAGTATTTT. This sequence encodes CASTQWQAGTDTQYF.

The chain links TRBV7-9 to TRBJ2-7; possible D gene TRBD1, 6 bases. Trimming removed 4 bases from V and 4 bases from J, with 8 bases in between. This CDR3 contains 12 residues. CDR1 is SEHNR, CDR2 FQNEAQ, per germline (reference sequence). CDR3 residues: CASSSQGYEQYV. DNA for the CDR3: TGTGCCAGCAGCTCCCAGGGGTACGAGCAGTACGTC.

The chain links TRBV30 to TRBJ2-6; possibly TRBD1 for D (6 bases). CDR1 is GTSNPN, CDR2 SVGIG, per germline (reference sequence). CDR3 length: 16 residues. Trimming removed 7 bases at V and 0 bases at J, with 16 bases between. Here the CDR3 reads CALSWGPNSGANVLTF. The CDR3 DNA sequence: TGTGCCTTAAGCTGGGGGCCTAACTCTGGGGCCAACGTCCTGACTTTC. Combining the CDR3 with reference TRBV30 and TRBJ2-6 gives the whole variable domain SQTIHQWPATLVQPVGSPLSLECTVEGTSNPNLYWYRQAAGRGLQLLFYSVGIGQISSEVPQNLSASRPQDRQFILSSKKLLLSDSGFYLCALSWGPNSGANVLTFGAGSRLTVL.

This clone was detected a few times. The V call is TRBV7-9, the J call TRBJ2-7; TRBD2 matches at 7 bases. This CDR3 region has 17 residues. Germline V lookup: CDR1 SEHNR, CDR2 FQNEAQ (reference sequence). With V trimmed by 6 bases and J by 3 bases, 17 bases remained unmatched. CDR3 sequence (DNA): TGTGCCAGCAGTTCTACCCCAACCGCAGGGAGGGACTACGAGCAGTACGTC. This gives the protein CASSSTPTAGRDYEQYV.

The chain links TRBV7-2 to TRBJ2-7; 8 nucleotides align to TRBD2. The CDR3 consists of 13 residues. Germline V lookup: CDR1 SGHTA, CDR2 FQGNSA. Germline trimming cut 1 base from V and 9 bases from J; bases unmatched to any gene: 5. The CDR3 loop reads CASSLGLASRQYF. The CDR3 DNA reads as TGTGCCAGCAGCTTAGGACTAGCGTCGAGGCAGTACTTC.

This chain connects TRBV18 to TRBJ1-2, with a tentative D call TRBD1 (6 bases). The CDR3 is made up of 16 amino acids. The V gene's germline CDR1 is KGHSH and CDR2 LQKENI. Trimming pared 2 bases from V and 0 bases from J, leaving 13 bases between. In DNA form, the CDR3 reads TGTGCCAGCTCACCAATAGACAGGCCTTCTAACTATGGCTACACCTTC. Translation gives CASSPIDRPSNYGYTF. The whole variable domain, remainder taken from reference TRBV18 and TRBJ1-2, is NAGVMQNPRHLVRRRGQEARLRCSPMKGHSHVYWYRQLPEEGLKFMVYLQKENIIDESGMPKERFSAEFPKEGPSILRIQQVVRGDSAAYFCASSPIDRPSNYGYTFGSGTRLTVV.

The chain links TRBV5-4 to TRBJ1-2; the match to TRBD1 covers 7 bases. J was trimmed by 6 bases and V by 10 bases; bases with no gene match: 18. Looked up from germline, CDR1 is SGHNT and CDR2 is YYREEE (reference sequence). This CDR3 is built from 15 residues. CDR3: CAYGLTGARGNGYTF. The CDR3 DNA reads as TGTGCCTACGGCCTTACAGGGGCCAGAGGGAATGGCTACACCTTC.

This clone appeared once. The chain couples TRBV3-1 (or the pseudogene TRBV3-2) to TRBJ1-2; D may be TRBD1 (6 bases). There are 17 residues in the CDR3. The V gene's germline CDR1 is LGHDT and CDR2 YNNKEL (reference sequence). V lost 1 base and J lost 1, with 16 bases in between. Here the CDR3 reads CASSQVGYRAGNYGYTF. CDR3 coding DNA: TGTGCCAGCAGCCAAGTAGGGTACAGGGCGGGTAACTATGGCTACACCTTC.

This chain's CDR3 is CASTKKRTSGYNEQFF. Here the CDR3 DNA reads TGCGCCAGCACCAAAAAGAGGACTAGCGGGTACAATGAGCAGTTCTTC. This sequence joins TRBV5-1 and TRBJ2-1, with 11 bases aligning to TRBD2. CDR1 and CDR2 from the germline V gene are SGHRS and YFSETQ. This CDR3 contains 16 residues. Trimming removed 6 bases from V and 4 bases from J; junction bases left unmatched: 9.

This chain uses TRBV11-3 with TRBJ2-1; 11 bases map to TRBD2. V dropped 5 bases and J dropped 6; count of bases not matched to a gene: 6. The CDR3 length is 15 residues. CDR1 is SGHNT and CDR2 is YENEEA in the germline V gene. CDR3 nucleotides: TGTGCCAGCAGCCCGGGACTAGCGGACCTCAATGAGCAGTTCTTC. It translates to CASSPGLADLNEQFF. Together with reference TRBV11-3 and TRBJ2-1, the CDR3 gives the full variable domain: EAGVVQSPRYKIIEKKQPVAFWCNPISGHNTLYWYLQNLGQGPELLIRYENEEAVDDSQLPKDRFSAERLKGVDSTLKIQPAELGDSAVYLCASSPGLADLNEQFFGPGTRLTVL.

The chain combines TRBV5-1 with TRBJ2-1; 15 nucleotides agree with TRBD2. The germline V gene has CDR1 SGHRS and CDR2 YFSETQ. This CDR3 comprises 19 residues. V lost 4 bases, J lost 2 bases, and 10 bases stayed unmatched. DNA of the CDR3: TGCGCCAGCAGCCCCACGGGACTAGCGGGGGGATTTACCTACAATGAGCAGTTCTTC. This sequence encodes CASSPTGLAGGFTYNEQFF. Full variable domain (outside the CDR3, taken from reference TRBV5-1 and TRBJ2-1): KAGVTQTPRYLIKTRGQQVTLSCSPISGHRSVSWYQQTPGQGLQFLFEYFSETQRNKGNFPGRFSGRQFSNSRSEMNVSTLELGDSALYLCASSPTGLAGGFTYNEQFFGPGTRLTVL.

CDR3 DNA: TGTGCCACCAGTGAGACTCCCGCAGGGGGCGGCAATCAGCCCCAGCATTTT. Translated: CATSETPAGGGNQPQHF. J is TRBJ1-5 and V is TRBV24-1, with TRBD1 matching over 8 bases. Germline V gene data show CDR1 as KGHDR and CDR2 as SFDVKD. CDR3 length equals 17 residues. J gave up 2 bases and V 4 bases, and 9 bases lay outside the gene matches.

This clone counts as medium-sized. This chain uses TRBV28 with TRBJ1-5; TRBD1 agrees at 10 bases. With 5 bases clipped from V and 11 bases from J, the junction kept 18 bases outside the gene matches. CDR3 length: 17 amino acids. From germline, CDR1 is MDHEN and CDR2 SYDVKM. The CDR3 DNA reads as TGTGCCAGCAGTATCAGCCTTGACAGGGGGCCCCGGCGGGCCCAGCATTTT. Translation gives CASSISLDRGPRRAQHF.

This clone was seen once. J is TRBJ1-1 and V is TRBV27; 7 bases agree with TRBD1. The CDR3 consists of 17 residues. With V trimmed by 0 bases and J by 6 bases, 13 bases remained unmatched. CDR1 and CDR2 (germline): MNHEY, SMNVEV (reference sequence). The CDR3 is CASSLSSGGLGLAEAFF. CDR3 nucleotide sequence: TGTGCCAGCAGTTTATCTTCAGGGGGGCTGGGGTTGGCTGAAGCTTTCTTT.

CDR3 loop: CASSILGPSSGANVLTF. For the CDR3, the DNA is TGTGCCAGTAGTATCTTGGGGCCGAGCTCTGGGGCCAACGTCCTGACTTTC. V and J are TRBV19 and TRBJ2-6; a weak D match, TRBD1 (5 bases). Trimming cost V 3 bases and J 0 bases, with 12 bases left between them. There are 17 residues in the CDR3. The germline V gene encodes CDR1 LNHDA and CDR2 SQIVND (reference sequence).

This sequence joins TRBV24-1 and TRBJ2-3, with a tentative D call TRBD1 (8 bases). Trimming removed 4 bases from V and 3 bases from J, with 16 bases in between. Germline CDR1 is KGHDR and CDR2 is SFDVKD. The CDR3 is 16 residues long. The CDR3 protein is CATSDPGQGGTDTQYF. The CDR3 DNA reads TGTGCCACCAGTGACCCTGGACAGGGAGGGACAGATACGCAGTATTTT.

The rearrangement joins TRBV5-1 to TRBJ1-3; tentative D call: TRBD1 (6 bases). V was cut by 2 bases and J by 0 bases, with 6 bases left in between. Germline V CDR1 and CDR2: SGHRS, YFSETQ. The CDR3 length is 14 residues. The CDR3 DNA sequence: TGCGCCAGCAGCTTAGGGGGCTCTGGAAACACCATATATTTT. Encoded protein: CASSLGGSGNTIYF.

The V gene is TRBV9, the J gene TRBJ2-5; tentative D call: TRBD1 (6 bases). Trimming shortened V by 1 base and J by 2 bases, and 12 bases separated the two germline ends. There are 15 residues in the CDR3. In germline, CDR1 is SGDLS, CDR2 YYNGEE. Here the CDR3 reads CASSVRGSGQETQYF. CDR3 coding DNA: TGTGCCAGCAGCGTAAGGGGGAGTGGGCAAGAGACCCAGTACTTC.

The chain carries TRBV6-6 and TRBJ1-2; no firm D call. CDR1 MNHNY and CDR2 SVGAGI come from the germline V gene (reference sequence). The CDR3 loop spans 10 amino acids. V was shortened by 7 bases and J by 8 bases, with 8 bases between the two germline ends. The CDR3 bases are TGTGCCAGCAAGCTTTCCGGCTACACCTTC. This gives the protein CASKLSGYTF.

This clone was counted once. The CDR3 spells CASSPTGGGNIQYF. The CDR3 DNA sequence: TGTGCCAGCAGCCCGACAGGGGGGGGAAACATTCAGTACTTC. This chain uses TRBV7-3 with TRBJ2-4; TRBD1 matches at 9 bases. The germline CDR1 and CDR2 sequences are SGHTA and FQGTGA. The CDR3 loop spans 14 amino acids. The ends lost 5 bases at V and 6 bases at J; junction bases unmatched: 5.

The CDR3 sequence is CASSDSNSPRADQPQHF. The CDR3 DNA follows: TGTGCCAGCAGTGACTCGAATTCCCCGAGGGCAGATCAGCCCCAGCATTTT. V is TRBV6-4 and J is TRBJ1-5; D gene unclear. V was cut by 0 bases and J by 5 bases, with 17 bases left in between. This CDR3 is built from 17 residues. The germline V gene has CDR1 MRHNA and CDR2 SNTAGT.

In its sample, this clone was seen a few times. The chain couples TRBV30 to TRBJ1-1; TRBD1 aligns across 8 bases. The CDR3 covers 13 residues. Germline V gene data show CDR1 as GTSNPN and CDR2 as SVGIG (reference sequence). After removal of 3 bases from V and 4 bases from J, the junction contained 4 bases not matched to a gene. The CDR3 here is CAWRLDRGTEAFF. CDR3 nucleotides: TGTGCCTGGAGATTAGACAGGGGCACTGAAGCTTTCTTT.

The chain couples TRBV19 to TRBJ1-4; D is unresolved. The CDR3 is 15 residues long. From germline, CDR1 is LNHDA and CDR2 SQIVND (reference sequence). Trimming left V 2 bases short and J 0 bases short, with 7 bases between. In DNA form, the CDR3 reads TGTGCCAGTAGTATATTGCACTCAACTAATGAAAAACTGTTTTTT. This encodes CASSILHSTNEKLFF.

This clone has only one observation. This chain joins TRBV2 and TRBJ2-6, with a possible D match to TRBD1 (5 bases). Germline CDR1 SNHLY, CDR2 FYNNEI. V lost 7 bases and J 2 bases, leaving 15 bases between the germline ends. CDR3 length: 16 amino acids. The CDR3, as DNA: TGTGCCAGCACCCTCAGGGCAGGGCCTGGGGCCAACGTCCTGACTTTC. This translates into CASTLRAGPGANVLTF.

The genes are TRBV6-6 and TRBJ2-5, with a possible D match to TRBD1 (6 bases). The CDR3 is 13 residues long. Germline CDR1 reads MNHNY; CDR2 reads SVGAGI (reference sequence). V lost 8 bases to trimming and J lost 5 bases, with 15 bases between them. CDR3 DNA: TGTGCCAGCGATCGGACAGTCGGGGAGACCCAGTACTTC. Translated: CASDRTVGETQYF.

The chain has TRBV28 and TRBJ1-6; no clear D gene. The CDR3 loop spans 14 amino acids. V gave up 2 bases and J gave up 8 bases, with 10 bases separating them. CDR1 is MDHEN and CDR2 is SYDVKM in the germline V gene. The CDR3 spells CASSLPHPDSPLHF. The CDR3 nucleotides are TGTGCCAGCAGTTTACCCCACCCAGATTCACCCCTCCACTTT.

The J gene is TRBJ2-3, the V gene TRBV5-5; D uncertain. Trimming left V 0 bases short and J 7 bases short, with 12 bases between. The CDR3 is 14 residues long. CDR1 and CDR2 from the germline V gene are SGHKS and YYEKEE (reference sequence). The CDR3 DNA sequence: TGTGCCAGCAGCTTGGGAGACAATACTTATACGCAGTATTTT. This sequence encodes CASSLGDNTYTQYF.

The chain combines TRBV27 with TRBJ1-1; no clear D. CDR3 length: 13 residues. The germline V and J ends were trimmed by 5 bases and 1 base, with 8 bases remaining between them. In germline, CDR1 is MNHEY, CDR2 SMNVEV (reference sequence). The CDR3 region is CASSTRQNTEAFF. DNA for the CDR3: TGTGCCAGCAGTACCCGACAGAACACTGAAGCTTTCTTT.

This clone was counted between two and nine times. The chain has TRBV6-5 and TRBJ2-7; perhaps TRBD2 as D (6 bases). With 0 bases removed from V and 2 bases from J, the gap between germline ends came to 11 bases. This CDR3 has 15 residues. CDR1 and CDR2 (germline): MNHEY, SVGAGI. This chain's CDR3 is CASSYSAGQPYEQYF. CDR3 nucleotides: TGTGCCAGCAGTTACTCTGCGGGGCAACCCTACGAGCAGTACTTC.

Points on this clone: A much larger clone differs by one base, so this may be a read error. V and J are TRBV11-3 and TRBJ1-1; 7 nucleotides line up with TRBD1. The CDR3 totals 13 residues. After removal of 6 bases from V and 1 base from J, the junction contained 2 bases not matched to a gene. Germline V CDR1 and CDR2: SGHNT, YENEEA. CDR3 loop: CASSRQGNTEAFF. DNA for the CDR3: TGTGCCAGCAGTCGACAGGGGAACACTGAAGCTTTCTTT.